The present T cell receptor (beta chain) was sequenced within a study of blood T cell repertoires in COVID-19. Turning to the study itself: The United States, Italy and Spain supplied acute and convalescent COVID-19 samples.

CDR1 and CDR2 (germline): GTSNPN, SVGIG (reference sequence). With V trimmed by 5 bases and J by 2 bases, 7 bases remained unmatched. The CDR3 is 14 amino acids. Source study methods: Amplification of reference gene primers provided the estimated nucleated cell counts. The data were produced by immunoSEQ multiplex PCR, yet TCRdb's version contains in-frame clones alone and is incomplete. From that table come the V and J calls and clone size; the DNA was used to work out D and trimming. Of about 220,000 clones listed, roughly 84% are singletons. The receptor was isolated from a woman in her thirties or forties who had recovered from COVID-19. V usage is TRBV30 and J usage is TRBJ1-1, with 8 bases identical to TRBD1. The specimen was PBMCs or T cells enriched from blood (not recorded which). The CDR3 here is CAWGMGQVNTEAFF. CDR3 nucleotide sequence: TGTGCCTGGGGAATGGGACAGGTCAACACTGAAGCTTTCTTT.